The T cell receptor beta chain under discussion was sequenced for a study of CD8 T cells in Susac syndrome (dated by TCRdb to 2018 to 2020). For the wider study: Of the Susac syndrome patients who were sequenced, roughly 6 had clinically active disease and eight were in clinical remission. At blood withdrawal, Susac syndrome patients were either therapy-naive, taking corticosteroids (in some cases with IVIg as well), or taking IVIg alone. Whether CD8+ T cell activation and differentiation in Susac syndrome was antigen driven was tested using repertoire sequencing. The study compared CD8+ T cell repertoire clonality among 12 healthy donors, around 14 Susac syndrome patients and 15 or so multiple sclerosis patients.

V is trimmed back by 3 bases and J by 2 bases, and the junction contains 4 bases that no gene match accounts for. Its CDR3 holds 16 amino acids, cysteine through phenylalanine. The entry retains the CDR3 DNA only, 48 bases that are in frame from base 1. CDR1 SGHTA and CDR2 FQGNSA were looked up in the germline V gene. Remarks on this clonotype: Its antigen is still unknown. Base-call qualities are not available, and no considerably larger clone is one nucleotide away.

Peripheral blood CD8+ and CD4+ T cells from healthy donors, Susac syndrome patients and multiple sclerosis patients were profiled using high-throughput TCR beta sequencing. Recently defined diagnostic criteria for definite or probable disease were met by the Susac syndrome patients. CD8+ TEMRA cells were enriched by FACS, while bulk CD8+ and CD4+ T cells were purified by magnetic negative isolation. Blood was drawn into EDTA tubes, processed within 24 hours, and PBMCs were isolated by density gradient centrifugation. PBMCs intended for TCR sequencing were cryopreserved in liquid nitrogen and were subsequently thawed in a 37 degrees C water bath. A purity of at least 90% was achieved for sorted or isolated CD4+, CD8+ and CD8+ TEMRA cells. Overall study outcomes, separate from this receptor: The study acknowledged that relatively few individuals were included in the TCR sequencing and HLA analysis. Clonal expansion was observed in Susac syndrome CD8+ repertoires, with the highest expansion in CD8+ TEMRA cells and greater expansion in clinically active than in remitting patients. Some 15 Susac-specific public clones were identified in the total CD8+ repertoire, and four or five Susac-specific public clones were identified in the CD8+ TEMRA repertoire.

RNA was extracted using the RNeasy kit, and about 0.5 to 1 ug of the RNA was reverse transcribed with random hexamers. The immunoSEQ multiplex PCR assay, covering 54 Vbeta and 13 Jbeta segments, was used to amplify TCR beta CDR3 regions. PCR amplification bias was corrected using a synthetic template baseline for primer optimization and computational correction. In the authors' own workflow: Reads were annotated to V, D and J genes per IMGT and analyzed with immunoSEQ Analyzer, keeping only productive sequences. Clonality was computed as one minus Shannon entropy normalized by log2 of the number of productive unique sequences. For each patient and control, public and private clones were evaluated among the 100 most prevalent clones. A clone was defined as Susac-specific if it was absent from the healthy and MS cohorts, from approximately 980 published viral clones and from other ImmuneACCESS disease sequences. In TCRdb, the public reads were trimmed at Q25 with fastp and aligned with MiXCR, with productive beta chains retained. Entries that share a CDR3 protein sequence are merged under the most common genes and DNA. Clone size and V and J calls follow TCRdb, not the original study. Across this sample there are fewer than 60,000 distinct CDR3 sequences, with around 93% seen only once. The ten top clones hold 0.75% of the sample.

Rearrangement joined TRBV7-2 to TRBJ2-6, with TRBD1 matching 7 junction bases. Sequencing was performed on CD8+ T cells from PBMCs. This TCR was sampled from a human donor with Susac syndrome. The nucleotide sequence is TGTGCCAGCAGCTTTCGCCAGGGGGCTGGGGCCAACGTCCTGACTTTC. Protein translation: CASSFRQGAGANVLTF.